This T cell receptor (beta chain) was found in a study of circulating and synovial CD4+ cells in juvenile arthritis. Study results and caveats: These blood cells shared more CDR3 sequences with synovium than bulk blood.

Produced via immunoSEQ multiplex PCR; TCRdb's table is partial and in-frame only. The profile covers about 30,000 clones, with roughly 95% appearing a single time and 2.5% to 3% taken by the ten largest. The CDR3 is 18 residues long. Trimming cost V 2 bases and J 8 bases; bases outside gene matches: 14. The germline V gene has CDR1 LGHNA and CDR2 YNFKEQ. This clone was seen just once. Its antigen is currently unknown. The sequencing sample was made of CD4+ T cells from blood. V usage is TRBV4-2 and J usage is TRBJ2-1, with 11 positions matching TRBD1. The sequence derives from a human donor with juvenile idiopathic arthritis. The DNA of the CDR3 is TGTGCCAGCAGCCAAAGAAAAGGTGGACAGGGGGCGAACGATGAGCAGTTCTTC. Protein product: CASSQRKGGQGANDEQFF.